These 26 T cell receptor beta chains were all obtained from the same sample, sequenced in a study of T cell repertoires in cytomegalovirus infection (dated by TCRdb to the late 2010s). TCRdb names Illumina HiSeq 1500 as the instrument used. The raw public reads went through TCRdb reprocessing: fastp at Q25, MiXCR clone calling, in-frame beta chains kept. Rows merge per CDR3 protein into single entries with the most common DNA and genes. A total of some 270,000 distinct CDR3 sequences appear in this sample, about 17% of them only once. About 45% of the sample lies in the top ten. Sequencing used CD8+ T cells from PBMCs. The receptor set was obtained from a human donor in good health (CMV status not recorded). Some clones in this sample may be carry-over from other donors' samples.

The chain's CDR3 is CASSFPTLTDTQYF. The CDR3 bases are TGTGCCAGCAGCTTCCCGACTCTCACAGATACGCAGTATTTT. The V gene is TRBV11-2, the J gene TRBJ2-3, with D hard to call. This CDR3 spans 14 amino acids. The germline V gene has CDR1 SGHAT and CDR2 FQNNGV. V was clipped by 3 bases and J by 2 bases, with 9 bases between them.

In its sample, this clonotype was seen a few times. This chain connects TRBV6-2 or TRBV6-3 to TRBJ1-5, with D tentatively TRBD1 (6 bases). V lost 4 bases and J lost 4, with 20 bases in between. This CDR3 has 17 amino acids. Germline V gene data show CDR1 as MNHEY and CDR2 as SVGEGT. Here the CDR3 reads CASSSTGYGTSNQPQHF. For the CDR3, the DNA is TGTGCCAGCAGTTCGACGGGATACGGGACATCTAATCAGCCCCAGCATTTT.

The genes are TRBV20-1 and TRBJ1-3, with 8 bases aligning to TRBD1. The V and J ends lost 6 bases and 3 bases, in that order; junction bases with no gene match: 7. The CDR3 length is 14 residues. Germline assignment: CDR1 DFQATT and CDR2 SNEGSKA (reference sequence). The CDR3 nucleotides read TGCAGTGCACCGGACAGGGATTATGGAAACACCATATATTTT. This gives the protein CSAPDRDYGNTIYF.

This clonotype appeared many times. This chain joins TRBV2 and TRBJ1-5; possibly TRBD1 for D (5 bases). Trimming took 2 bases from V and 3 from J, leaving 14 bases between them. There are 16 residues in the CDR3. The germline CDR1 and CDR2 sequences are SNHLY and FYNNEI. As DNA, the CDR3 is TGTGCCAGCAGTGAAAGGATGAGCGGACACAATCAGCCCCAGCATTTT. Amino acid sequence: CASSERMSGHNQPQHF.

Turning to this clonotype: An end of the junction does not agree with germline; a read error may underlie this. This CDR3 is CASSQGTTDQPQHF. The CDR3 region has the DNA TGTGCCAGCAGCCAAGGGACGACGGATCAGCCCCAGCATTTT. This chain links TRBV4-1 with TRBJ1-5; D may be TRBD1 (5 bases). CDR3 size: 14 residues. The germline CDR1 and CDR2 sequences are MGHRA and YSYEKL.

A word on this clonotype: This may arise from a read error, as a much more abundant clone is one base away. The genes are TRBV28 and TRBJ1-2; no firm D call. CDR3 size: 14 residues. CDR1 and CDR2 (germline): MDHEN, SYDVKM. Written as DNA, the CDR3 is TGTGCCAGCAGCTTATGGCAGGTTAACTATGGCTACACCTTC. The encoded protein is CASSLWQVNYGYTF.

This clonotype has more than one count but fewer than ten. The chain combines TRBV28 with TRBJ2-7; tentative D call: TRBD2 (6 bases). V lost 4 bases and J lost 5, with 15 bases in between. This CDR3 is built from 14 residues. Germline V gene sequence: CDR1 MDHEN, CDR2 SYDVKM. CDR3 bases: TGTGCCAGCAGTTCCGGGGGATTCCTCCACGAGCAGTACTTC. Translating it yields CASSSGGFLHEQYF.

Ten or more counts support this clonotype. The chain links TRBV7-9 to TRBJ2-7, with a weak D call TRBD1 (5 bases). V lost 2 bases and J 3 bases, leaving 11 bases between the germline ends. CDR3 length equals 14 residues. The germline V gene has CDR1 SEHNR and CDR2 FQNEAQ (reference sequence). DNA for the CDR3: TGTGCCAGCAGCTTACCGACAGCCAACTACGAGCAGTACTTC. Translated, it gives CASSLPTANYEQYF.

The CDR3 loop reads CASSLSTGRWAGPRELFF. CDR3 DNA: TGTGCCAGCAGTTTAAGTACAGGGAGATGGGCCGGGCCACGGGAGCTGTTTTTT. The chain has TRBV27 and TRBJ2-2; tentative D call: TRBD1 (6 bases). Trimming cost V 2 bases and J 9 bases, with 25 bases left between them. Germline V lookup: CDR1 MNHEY, CDR2 SMNVEV (reference sequence). This CDR3 spans 18 amino acids.

In this sample, this clonotype turned up many times. The chain is built from TRBV7-2 and TRBJ2-7; 9 bases line up with TRBD1. The CDR3 spans 13 residues. Trimming cost V 4 bases and J 12 bases; bases outside gene matches: 10. The germline V gene has CDR1 SGHTA and CDR2 FQGNSA. DNA of the CDR3: TGTGCCAGCAGCTACGCTTGGGACAGGGAGTTGTACTTC. The encoded protein is CASSYAWDRELYF.

This clonotype was counted only a few times. The V and J genes are TRBV6-5 and TRBJ1-6; 7 bases align to TRBD1. The germline CDR1 and CDR2 sequences are MNHEY and SVGAGI. The V gene end was trimmed by 7 bases and the J gene end by 9 bases; junction bases not matched to a gene: 15. This CDR3 has 16 residues. DNA of the CDR3: TGTGCCAGCACCCTCGGGGGGGGACAGCCTTTTTCACCCCTCCACTTT. Amino acids: CASTLGGGQPFSPLHF.

This clonotype appeared many times. The J gene is TRBJ2-3, the V gene TRBV7-2; D ambiguous. Germline-derived CDR1 and CDR2 are SGHTA and FQGNSA. The V end lost 6 bases, the J end lost 14 bases, and 18 bases lay between the germline ends. This CDR3 contains 12 residues. The CDR3 DNA is TGTGCCAGCAGTACTGGCTCTGACCGAAGGTATTTT. This codes for CASSTGSDRRYF.

J is TRBJ2-7 and V is TRBV12-3 or TRBV12-4; D possibly corresponds to TRBD1 (5 bases). The CDR3 is made up of 14 amino acids. Trimming removed 3 bases at V and 6 bases at J, with 15 bases between. CDR3: CASSLLDISTEQYF. CDR3 DNA: TGTGCCAGCAGTTTGTTGGACATAAGCACCGAGCAGTACTTC.

This chain uses TRBV29-1 with TRBJ2-7, with 8 bases that match TRBD2. The V and J ends lost 2 bases and 4 bases, in that order; junction bases with no gene match: 7. There are 14 residues in the CDR3. CDR1 and CDR2 from the germline V gene are SQVTM and ANQGSEA. The CDR3 nucleotides read TGCAGCGTTGAACCGGGGGGGGCCCAGTACGAGCAGTACTTC. Translated, it gives CSVEPGGAQYEQYF.

Concerning this clonotype itself: A single base separates this from a much larger clone, so it may be a read error. This chain uses TRBV7-4 with TRBJ2-7; no reliable D call. Trimming shortened V by 5 bases and J by 2 bases, and 16 bases separated the two germline ends. Germline loops: CDR1 SGHVT, CDR2 SQSDAQ. The CDR3 runs to 15 residues. The chain's CDR3 is CASSQIGQLTYEQYF. For the CDR3, the DNA is TGTGCCAGCAGCCAAATAGGGCAGCTAACCTACGAGCAGTACTTC.

This clonotype appeared a few times. This rearrangement joins TRBV12-3 or TRBV12-4 to TRBJ1-1, with TRBD1 matching 11 bases. With V trimmed by 5 bases and J by 5 bases, 4 bases remained unmatched. The CDR3 has 14 amino acids. CDR3 protein: CASSQGQGGTEAFF. The CDR3 bases are TGTGCCAGCAGTCAGGGACAGGGGGGTACTGAAGCTTTCTTT.

This chain links TRBV13 with TRBJ2-7; D call uncertain. V lost 4 bases to trimming and J lost 5 bases, with 9 bases between them. The CDR3 has 12 residues. The germline V gene encodes CDR1 PRHDT and CDR2 FYEKMQ (reference sequence). The CDR3 DNA reads TGTGCCAGCAGCTCCCCTGGGCACGAGCAGTACTTC. It yields the protein CASSSPGHEQYF.

This clonotype has at least ten counts. The chain carries TRBV7-9 and TRBJ2-7; D is possibly TRBD1 (5 bases). CDR1 is SEHNR and CDR2 is FQNEAQ in the germline V gene (reference sequence). The CDR3 has 15 residues. V dropped 1 base and J dropped 6 bases, with 16 bases sitting between them. CDR3 nucleotide sequence: TGTGCCAGCAGCTTAGTTGGAGCAGGGTATTCCGAGCAGTACTTC. This sequence encodes CASSLVGAGYSEQYF. Using reference TRBV7-9 and TRBJ2-7 for the parts outside the CDR3, the full variable domain is DTGVSQNPRHKITKRGQNVTFRCDPISEHNRLYWYRQTLGQGPEFLTYFQNEAQLEKSRLLSDRFSAERPKGSFSTLEIQRTEQGDSAMYLCASSLVGAGYSEQYFGPGTRLTVT.

This clonotype has more than one count but fewer than ten. CDR3 nucleotides: TGTGCCAGCAGTAAATCTAGCGGGGACTACAATGAGCAGTTCTTC. As protein: CASSKSSGDYNEQFF. This chain links TRBV6-5 with TRBJ2-1; 9 bases are a match to TRBD2. Looked up from germline, CDR1 is MNHEY and CDR2 is SVGAGI. CDR3 length: 15 residues. The V and J ends lost 5 bases and 3 bases, in that order; junction bases with no gene match: 5.

The V and J genes are TRBV4-1 and TRBJ1-2; D gene unclear. Trimming pared 2 bases from V and 4 bases from J, leaving 11 bases between. The germline V gene has CDR1 MGHRA and CDR2 YSYEKL. This CDR3 region has 14 residues. The CDR3 protein is CASSQYVDPYGYTF. As DNA, the CDR3 is TGCGCCAGCAGCCAATACGTAGACCCCTATGGCTACACCTTC.

In this sample, this clonotype turned up a few times. V and J are TRBV5-6 and TRBJ2-5; no firm D call. V was trimmed by 4 bases and J by 3 bases, leaving 4 bases between them. The germline CDR1 and CDR2 sequences are SGHDT and YYEEEE. This CDR3 comprises 11 residues. Here the CDR3 reads CASSAEETQYF. CDR3 coding DNA: TGTGCCAGCAGCGCCGAAGAGACCCAGTACTTC.

This chain uses TRBV5-5 with TRBJ1-2; D is unresolved. This CDR3 has 15 amino acids. The V end was cut by 4 bases, the J end by 6 bases, with 19 bases between. Germline loops: CDR1 SGHKS, CDR2 YYEKEE (reference sequence). The CDR3 nucleotides read TGTGCCAGCAGCCCCGGGGATGGCCGTCGAGATGGCTACACCTTC. Amino acids: CASSPGDGRRDGYTF.

To note about this clonotype: This sequence may be a read error, since a much larger clone differs from it by one base. V and J are TRBV7-6 and TRBJ1-1, with 7 bases lining up with TRBD1. The CDR3 spans 14 residues. Germline CDR1 and CDR2: SGHVS and FNYEAQ. V gave up 4 bases and J gave up 4 bases; unmatched junction bases: 6. Here the CDR3 DNA reads TGTGCCAGCAGCTCAGGGGGGCTTGGCACTGAAGCTTTCTTT. Translated, it gives CASSSGGLGTEAFF.

There are many counts of this clonotype. The V call is TRBV7-2, the J call TRBJ2-2; TRBD1 aligns across 7 bases. The CDR3 covers 16 residues. CDR1 and CDR2 (germline): SGHTA, FQGNSA. The V and J ends lost 0 bases and 4 bases, in that order; junction bases with no gene match: 5. The CDR3: CASSLAPGGSTGELFF. The CDR3, as DNA: TGTGCCAGCAGCTTAGCCCCAGGGGGTAGCACCGGGGAGCTGTTTTTT.

This clonotype was observed many times. The CDR3 sequence: CASSYSGQQVNTGELFF. In DNA, the CDR3 is TGTGCCAGCAGTTACTCGGGACAACAGGTTAACACCGGGGAGCTGTTTTTT. The chain carries TRBV6-5 and TRBJ2-2, with D perhaps matching TRBD1 (6 bases). V gave up 0 bases and J gave up 2 bases, with 13 bases separating them. The CDR3 spans 17 residues. Germline V gene lookup returns CDR1 MNHEY and CDR2 SVGAGI.

This clonotype appeared a few times. The chain joins TRBV6-2 or TRBV6-3 to TRBJ2-7; D not certain. The CDR3 is 12 amino acids. Germline values: CDR1 MNHEY, CDR2 SVGEGT. V lost 4 bases and J lost 4, with 8 bases in between. The CDR3, as DNA: TGTGCCAGCAGTTCATTTATGTACGAGCAGTACTTC. Translated, it gives CASSSFMYEQYF.